Listed below are T cell receptor beta chains from one sample, sequenced in a study of tumor and adjacent non-tumor tissue in lung cancer. A single record per CDR3 protein comes from TCRdb applying MiXCR to the multiplex PCR reads. The sample records about 110,000 distinct CDR3 sequences, roughly two thirds being singletons. Input material: distant non-tumor lung tissue. These TCRs come from a man in his sixties with non-small cell lung cancer. The CDR3 runs from the conserved cysteine through the conserved F or W. A D gene is named only where the DNA matches it firmly. Clone size is given for some rows only: seen once, a few or many times, or a class if the clone is expanded.

TGTGCCAGCAGCTTAGCGGTTGGGGGGACCTCCTACAATGAGCAGTTCTTC	CASSLAVGGTSYNEQFF	few	TRBJ2-1	.	TRBV7-8
TGTGTCTGGAGTATCGCGGGAGGGACTGGCGGGCAGTACTTC	CVWSIAGGTGGQYF	.	TRBJ2-7	TRBD2	TRBV30
TGTGCCAGCATCTTGGGGACAATAAGGACCGGGGAGCTGTTTTTT	CASILGTIRTGELFF	.	TRBJ2-2	.	TRBV5-4
TGTGTCAGCAGTTTAAAGGGTTCTTGGGGGCTTGGAGTGGGCGGGAGTGCGTCCTACAATGAGCAGTTCTTC	CVSSLKGSWGLGVGGSASYNEQFF	.	TRBJ2-1	.	TRBV12-3/TRBV12-4
TGTGCCAGCAGCCGCTTAGGGGGGGGGACTCCTGAAAAACTGTTTTTT	CASSRLGGGTPEKLFF	many	TRBJ1-4	.	TRBV7-8
TGTGCCAGCAGCTTAGGCTGCGGGCGGGGGGGCTTTGATGAGCAGTTCTTC	CASSLGCGRGGFDEQFF	.	TRBJ2-1	TRBD2	TRBV11-1
TGTGCCACCACTGATTCCAGATCCAATTCACCCCTCCACTTT	CATTDSRSNSPLHF	once	TRBJ1-6	.	TRBV24-1
TGTGCCATCAGTGAGTCGATCCCTTTAGGGTCAGATATGCAGTATTTT	CAISESIPLGSDMQYF	.	TRBJ2-3	.	TRBV10-3
TGTGCCAGCAGCCTGGTTGAAGTGAGTGCTGAAGCTTTCTTT	CASSLVEVSAEAFF	many	TRBJ1-1	.	TRBV6-1
TGTGCCAGCAGCTTAAGTTCCGTCCCTGCGGAAAAACTGTTTTTT	CASSLSSVPAEKLFF	.	TRBJ1-4	.	TRBV11-3
TGTGCCAGCAGTTACTCCGACCCGGGACAGGACCAAGAGACCCAGTACTTC	CASSYSDPGQDQETQYF	.	TRBJ2-5	TRBD1	TRBV6-5
TGCGCCAGCAGCCAAACCAGGACAGGGCGTGATGGCAATCAGCCCCGGCATTTT	CASSQTRTGRDGNQPRHF	.	TRBJ1-5	TRBD1	TRBV4-1
TGTGCCAGCAGGCGAGCAGGGAGGGGTGGAAATACCATATATTTT	CASRRAGRGGNTIYF	once	TRBJ1-3	.	TRBV6-5
TGTGCCAGTAGTGACAGCTGCCCTGAAAAACTGTTTTTT	CASSDSCPEKLFF	.	TRBJ1-4	.	TRBV19
TGTGCCAGCAGCTCCGGGGAGATGGTGGATTCCTACGTACAGTACTTC	CASSSGEMVDSYVQYF	.	TRBJ2-7	.	TRBV11-3
TGCAGCGTTGCAGCGACTGGGGCCAACGTCCTGACTTTC	CSVAATGANVLTF	many	TRBJ2-6	.	TRBV29-1
TGTGCCATCAGTGATGGGGGAGGGAATTCACCCCTCCACTTT	CAISDGGGNSPLHF	.	TRBJ1-6	.	TRBV10-3
TGTGTCAACACCAGGGGACAGGGGAACACTGAAGCTTTCTTT	CVNTRGQGNTEAFF	few	TRBJ1-1	TRBD1	TRBV11-1
TGTGCCAGCAGGACCCCCATGGGCACTGAAGCTTTCTTT	CASRTPMGTEAFF	.	TRBJ1-1	.	TRBV12-3/TRBV12-4
TGCGCCGGCAGCCTAGGACTAGAAGAGACCCATTACTTC	CAGSLGLEETHYF	.	TRBJ2-5	TRBD2	TRBV5-1
TGCAGCGTTGGCAGTCTGCCAGGTGAAGCTTTCTTT	CSVGSLPGEAFF	.	TRBJ1-1	.	TRBV29-1
TGTGCCAGCAGTGAGACCAGGGGCTTGGAAACTGAAGCTTTCTTT	CASSETRGLETEAFF	.	TRBJ1-1	.	TRBV6-2/TRBV6-3
TGTGCCAGCAATCTCCGGGAGGGTGGGGCCGGGGAGCTGTTTTTT	CASNLREGGAGELFF	.	TRBJ2-2	TRBD2	TRBV6-6
TGTGCCAGCAGACATCCCGGGGGCGGGAGGAGTGAGCAGTTCTTC	CASRHPGGGRSEQFF	.	TRBJ2-1	TRBD2	TRBV4-2
TGTGCCAGCACCTTTCCCGGCGGCATCTACGAGCAGTACTTC	CASTFPGGIYEQYF	.	TRBJ2-7	.	TRBV11-1
TGTGCCAGCAGCCGGGGGGCTAGCGGAGGAACCGGGGAGCTGTTTTTT	CASSRGASGGTGELFF	few	TRBJ2-2	.	TRBV7-9
TGTGCCAGCAGTAGGGACAATAATGAAAAACTGTTTTTT	CASSRDNNEKLFF	many	TRBJ1-4	.	TRBV5-5
TGTGCCAGCAGCTTGGTACCAGGGACGGATCAGCCCCAGCATTTT	CASSLVPGTDQPQHF	many	TRBJ1-5	.	TRBV5-5
TGTGCCACCGGGGCCGTGACAGGGAGCTACAATGAGCAGTTCTTC	CATGAVTGSYNEQFF	many	TRBJ2-1	TRBD1	TRBV5-4
TGTGCCAGCATCGAGGGGGACGACAGGGGTGAGACCGGGGAGCTGTTTTTT	CASIEGDDRGETGELFF	.	TRBJ2-2	TRBD1	TRBV28
TGTGCCAGCAGCTTAGATGCCGAGTCTAGTGGTACTAGGATTCAGTACTTC	CASSLDAESSGTRIQYF	.	TRBJ2-5	.	TRBV11-2